What follows are 25 T cell receptor beta chains derived from one specimen sequenced in a study of OX40 agonist ivuxolimab in advanced cancers. Sequenced by immunoSEQ multiplex PCR; TCRdb stores in-frame clones only, minus some. Of approximately 70,000 clones detected, 82% appear once; the ten largest clones hold about 0.42%. Sample: CD4+ or CD8+ T cells sorted from blood, taken in a trial of the OX40 agonist ivuxolimab. The receptors originated from an adult with an advanced solid tumor such as melanoma, head and neck, liver or kidney cancer.

The chain has TRBV5-1 and TRBJ1-1; TRBD1 might be the D (6 bases). Trimming took off 0 bases at V and 1 base at J, with 16 bases between the two ends. Germline CDR1 is SGHRS and CDR2 is YFSETQ. The CDR3 has 17 residues. The CDR3 region has the DNA TGCGCCAGCAGCTTGGGTCATGGGGGGCTAAGGAACACTGAAGCTTTCTTT. It specifies CASSLGHGGLRNTEAFF.

The V call is TRBV7-2, the J call TRBJ1-3; 7 bases fit TRBD1. The CDR3 contains 15 residues. Trimming took 2 bases from V and 3 from J; bases not matched to a gene: 4. Germline CDR1 is SGHTA and CDR2 is FQGNSA. The CDR3 loop reads CASSLIRGLGNTIYF. The DNA of the CDR3 is TGTGCCAGCAGCTTAATTAGGGGGCTTGGAAACACCATATATTTT.

In its sample, this clone was seen once. V gene TRBV5-6 combines with J gene TRBJ1-1; TRBD1 aligns across 9 bases. Germline V lookup: CDR1 SGHDT, CDR2 YYEEEE. The CDR3 length is 14 residues. The V gene end was trimmed by 3 bases and the J gene end by 3 bases; junction bases not matched to a gene: 3. This CDR3 reads CASSYRTGDTEAFF. CDR3 DNA: TGTGCCAGCAGCTACAGGACAGGGGACACTGAAGCTTTCTTT.

This chain links TRBV28 with TRBJ1-1; D not resolved. CDR3 size: 14 residues. Germline V gives CDR1 MDHEN, CDR2 SYDVKM. The V gene lost 7 bases and the J gene lost 5 bases, with 17 bases spanning the gap. The CDR3 bases are TGTGCCAGCAATCGAAGGTGGGGAAATACTGAAGCTTTCTTT. It is translated as CASNRRWGNTEAFF.

The chain carries TRBV7-2 and TRBJ1-1, with 7 bases aligning to TRBD1. The ends lost 5 bases at V and 0 bases at J; junction bases unmatched: 12. This CDR3 is built from 17 residues. From germline, CDR1 is SGHTA and CDR2 FQGNSA. CDR3 bases: TGTGCCAGCAGCGTCGGGACAGCAAAGGTCGTGAACACTGAAGCTTTCTTT. Protein: CASSVGTAKVVNTEAFF.

The V and J genes are TRBV2 and TRBJ1-6; D is undetermined. Germline V lookup: CDR1 SNHLY, CDR2 FYNNEI. This CDR3 is built from 14 residues. V lost 9 bases to trimming and J lost 9 bases, with 18 bases between them. The CDR3 coding sequence is TGTGCCAGTTCACGACCCAGCTCGAGTTCACCCCTCCACTTT. Translating it yields CASSRPSSSSPLHF.

V and J are TRBV28 and TRBJ2-2; perhaps TRBD1 as D (6 bases). This CDR3 contains 16 residues. V dropped 5 bases and J dropped 6 bases, with 19 bases sitting between them. The germline CDR1 and CDR2 sequences are MDHEN and SYDVKM. CDR3 sequence reads: CASSGRQGLGSGELFF. The CDR3 DNA sequence: TGTGCCAGCAGTGGACGGCAGGGGCTTGGGTCCGGGGAGCTGTTTTTT.

V is TRBV4-1 and J is TRBJ1-5; D not resolved. There are 17 residues in the CDR3. Trimming removed 2 bases at V and 4 bases at J, with 18 bases between. The germline V gene has CDR1 MGHRA and CDR2 YSYEKL. Here the CDR3 DNA reads TGCGCCAGCAGCCAACGACGGGGTCTAACCGTTAATCAGCCCCAGCATTTT. Its protein product is CASSQRRGLTVNQPQHF.

The chain joins TRBV28 to TRBJ1-2; the D is unclear. In germline, CDR1 is MDHEN, CDR2 SYDVKM. V lost 5 bases and J lost 5, with 12 bases in between. The length of the CDR3 is 13 residues. This CDR3 reads CASSLRVEYGYTF. The DNA of the CDR3 is TGTGCCAGCAGTCTTAGGGTGGAATATGGCTACACCTTC.

This clone was observed once. J is TRBJ1-3 and V is TRBV2; D is undetermined. This CDR3 is built from 15 residues. V was cut by 6 bases and J by 1 base, with 13 bases left in between. Per the germline V gene, CDR1 is SNHLY and CDR2 is FYNNEI. For the CDR3, the DNA is TGTGCCAGCAGATCCGGTGGGATATCTGGAAACACCATATATTTT. Its translation is CASRSGGISGNTIYF.

V usage is TRBV9 and J usage is TRBJ1-6; 9 nucleotides agree with TRBD1. Germline CDR1 SGDLS, CDR2 YYNGEE. V shed 3 bases, J shed 6 bases, and the junction held 22 bases outside the gene matches. CDR3 length: 21 residues. The CDR3 DNA reads TGTGCCAGCAGCGCCCGCGGGGACAGGGCACGGGATACGTCCCTTAATTCACCCCTCCACTTT. It encodes CASSARGDRARDTSLNSPLHF.

The V gene is TRBV14, the J gene TRBJ2-7; D gene ambiguous. Trimming cost V 0 bases and J 6 bases, with 9 bases left between them. Germline V gives CDR1 SGHDN, CDR2 FVKESK. The CDR3 is 13 residues long. The DNA for the CDR3 is TGTGCCAGCAGCCAAGATTTCCATACCGAGCAGTACTTC. This translates into CASSQDFHTEQYF.

This rearrangement joins TRBV7-7 to TRBJ1-4; no clear D. The germline CDR1 and CDR2 sequences are SSHAT and FNYEAQ (reference sequence). The length of the CDR3 is 15 residues. Trimming removed 2 bases from V and 7 bases from J, with 14 bases in between. This CDR3 is CASSLRGFVFEKLFF. CDR3 sequence (DNA): TGTGCCAGCAGCTTACGGGGATTTGTCTTTGAAAAACTGTTTTTT.

The genes are TRBV2 and TRBJ1-2; D is unresolved. The V gene's germline CDR1 is SNHLY and CDR2 FYNNEI. This CDR3 is built from 12 residues. V was clipped by 4 bases and J by 8 bases, with 11 bases between them. The CDR3 DNA sequence: TGTGCCAGCAGTGTAAAAGGTGAAGGCTACACCTTC. Residues: CASSVKGEGYTF.

J is TRBJ1-6 and V is TRBV7-9; no firm D call. V dropped 2 bases and J dropped 6 bases, with 14 bases sitting between them. The CDR3 loop spans 16 amino acids. Germline V lookup: CDR1 SEHNR, CDR2 FQNEAQ (reference sequence). The CDR3 bases are TGTGCCAGCAGCTTATCGGGAGGGAGAGGTAATTCACCCCTCCACTTT. Its protein is CASSLSGGRGNSPLHF.

CDR3: CASRVAGGPYNEQFF. DNA for the CDR3: TGTGCCAGCAGAGTAGCGGGAGGTCCCTACAATGAGCAGTTCTTC. This chain connects TRBV11-2 to TRBJ2-1; 10 bases align to TRBD2. This CDR3 region has 15 residues. Germline V gene lookup returns CDR1 SGHAT and CDR2 FQNNGV. V shed 6 bases, J shed 2 bases, and the junction held 4 bases outside the gene matches.

V usage is TRBV29-1 and J usage is TRBJ2-7, with 7 bases lining up with TRBD1. Trimming removed 6 bases from V and 1 base from J; junction bases left unmatched: 9. In germline, CDR1 is SQVTM, CDR2 ANQGSEA. This CDR3 comprises 14 residues. The CDR3 loop reads CSVARGGRSYEQYF. CDR3 nucleotides: TGCAGCGTCGCCCGAGGGGGCCGTTCCTACGAGCAGTACTTC.

V gene TRBV18 combines with J gene TRBJ1-1; D gene ambiguous. V gave up 1 base and J gave up 4 bases, with 10 bases separating them. The germline gives CDR1 KGHSH, CDR2 LQKENI. The CDR3 contains 14 residues. The CDR3 nucleotides read TGTGCCAGCTCACCACTGGGCCGGGGCACTGAAGCTTTCTTT. It encodes CASSPLGRGTEAFF.

The rearrangement links TRBV5-1 to TRBJ1-3; D gene unclear. This CDR3 has 14 amino acids. The germline V gene encodes CDR1 SGHRS and CDR2 YFSETQ. The germline V and J ends were trimmed by 1 base and 6 bases, with 11 bases remaining between them. The CDR3 is CASSLSDPQNTIYF. CDR3 sequence (DNA): TGCGCCAGCAGCTTGTCGGACCCCCAAAACACCATATATTTT. Full variable domain (remainder filled in from reference TRBV5-1 and TRBJ1-3): KAGVTQTPRYLIKTRGQQVTLSCSPISGHRSVSWYQQTPGQGLQFLFEYFSETQRNKGNFPGRFSGRQFSNSRSEMNVSTLELGDSALYLCASSLSDPQNTIYFGEGSWLTVV.

V gene TRBV6-4 combines with J gene TRBJ2-2; tentative D call: TRBD2 (5 bases). CDR3 length: 14 residues. Germline V gene lookup returns CDR1 MRHNA and CDR2 SNTAGT. Trimming left V 5 bases short and J 2 bases short, with 9 bases between. The CDR3 DNA sequence: TGTGCCAGCAGTCGAGACTACAACACCGGGGAGCTGTTTTTT. This sequence encodes CASSRDYNTGELFF.

This clone was observed a single time. The CDR3 coding sequence is TGCAGCGCAAATGGCGCGGGAGGCACTGAAGCTTTCTTT. It specifies CSANGAGGTEAFF. The chain is built from TRBV29-1 and TRBJ1-1; D remains ambiguous. The V and J ends lost 7 bases and 4 bases respectively, with 16 bases between them. The CDR3 is made up of 13 amino acids. Germline CDR1 and CDR2: SQVTM and ANQGSEA.

This clone was seen more than once but under ten times. This chain connects TRBV5-5 to TRBJ1-2; D gene uncertain. V was trimmed by 2 bases and J by 7 bases, leaving 6 bases between them. The length of the CDR3 is 11 residues. CDR1 is SGHKS and CDR2 is YYEKEE in the germline V gene (reference sequence). The CDR3 loop reads CASSFDGGYTF. In DNA form, the CDR3 reads TGTGCCAGCAGCTTCGATGGTGGCTACACCTTC.

The V gene is TRBV28, the J gene TRBJ2-1, with 10 bases fitting TRBD2. The CDR3 runs to 12 residues. Germline CDR1 and CDR2: MDHEN and SYDVKM. Trimming cost V 5 bases and J 10 bases; bases outside gene matches: 2. The CDR3 region has the DNA TGTGCCAGCAGTCAACTAGCGGGAGAGCAGTTCTTC. It translates to CASSQLAGEQFF.

The CDR3 sequence: CASSFAQYNSPLHF. CDR3 nucleotide sequence: TGCGCCAGCAGCTTTGCACAGTATAATTCACCCCTCCACTTT. The genes are TRBV5-1 and TRBJ1-6; D gene unclear. Germline assignment: CDR1 SGHRS and CDR2 YFSETQ. The CDR3 is 14 amino acids. Trimming removed 2 bases from V and 4 bases from J, with 7 bases in between.

V gene TRBV14 combines with J gene TRBJ2-7, with D possibly matching TRBD1 (6 bases). Trimming cost V 0 bases and J 4 bases, with 13 bases left between them. Germline values: CDR1 SGHDN, CDR2 FVKESK. CDR3 length: 15 residues. Here the CDR3 reads CASSQDRLRGYEQYF. CDR3 bases: TGTGCCAGCAGCCAAGATAGGCTTAGGGGGTACGAGCAGTACTTC. The full variable domain, its missing parts supplied by reference TRBV14 and TRBJ2-7, is EAGVTQFPSHSVIEKGQTVTLRCDPISGHDNLYWYRRVMGKEIKFLLHFVKESKQDESGMPNNRFLAERTGGTYSTLKVQPAELEDSGVYFCASSQDRLRGYEQYFGPGTRLTVT.